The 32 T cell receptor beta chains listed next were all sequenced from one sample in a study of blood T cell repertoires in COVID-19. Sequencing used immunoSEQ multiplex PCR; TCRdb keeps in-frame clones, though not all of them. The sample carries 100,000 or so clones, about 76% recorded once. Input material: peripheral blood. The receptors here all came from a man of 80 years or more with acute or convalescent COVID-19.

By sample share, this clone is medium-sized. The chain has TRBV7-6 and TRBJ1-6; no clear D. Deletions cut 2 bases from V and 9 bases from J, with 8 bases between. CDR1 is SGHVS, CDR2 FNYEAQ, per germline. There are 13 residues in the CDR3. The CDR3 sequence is CASSLSQSSPLHF. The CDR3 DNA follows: TGTGCCAGCAGCTTATCCCAGTCTTCACCCCTCCACTTT.

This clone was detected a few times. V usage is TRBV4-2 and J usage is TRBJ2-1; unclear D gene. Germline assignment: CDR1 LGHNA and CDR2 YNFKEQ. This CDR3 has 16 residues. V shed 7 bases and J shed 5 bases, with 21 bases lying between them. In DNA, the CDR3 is TGTGCCAGCACCCGAGAAAGCTCCGCGGAAGACAATGAGCAGTTCTTC. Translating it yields CASTRESSAEDNEQFF.

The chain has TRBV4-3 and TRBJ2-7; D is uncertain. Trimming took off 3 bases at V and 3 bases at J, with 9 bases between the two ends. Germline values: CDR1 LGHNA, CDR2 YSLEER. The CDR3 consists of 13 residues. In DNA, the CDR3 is TGCGCCAGCAGCCAGGTCGCGTACTACGAGCAGTACTTC. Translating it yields CASSQVAYYEQYF.

The CDR3 protein is CASSVEHEQFF. For the CDR3, the DNA is TGTGCCAGCAGTGTGGAGCATGAGCAGTTCTTC. The rearrangement joins TRBV2 to TRBJ2-1, with D hard to call. Germline V lookup: CDR1 SNHLY, CDR2 FYNNEI. This CDR3 contains 11 residues. V lost 4 bases to trimming and J lost 8 bases, with 6 bases between them.

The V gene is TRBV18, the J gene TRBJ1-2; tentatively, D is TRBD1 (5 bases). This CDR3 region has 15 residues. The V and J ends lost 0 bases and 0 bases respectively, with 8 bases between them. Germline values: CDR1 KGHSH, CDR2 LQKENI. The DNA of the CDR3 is TGTGCCAGCTCACCACCGTCACAGGCTAACTATGGCTACACCTTC. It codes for CASSPPSQANYGYTF.

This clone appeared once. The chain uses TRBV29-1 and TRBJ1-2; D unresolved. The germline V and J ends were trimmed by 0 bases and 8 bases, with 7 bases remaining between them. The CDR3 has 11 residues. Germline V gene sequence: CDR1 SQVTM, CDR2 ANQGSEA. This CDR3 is CSVEDRLGYTF. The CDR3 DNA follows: TGCAGCGTTGAAGATCGTTTGGGCTACACCTTC.

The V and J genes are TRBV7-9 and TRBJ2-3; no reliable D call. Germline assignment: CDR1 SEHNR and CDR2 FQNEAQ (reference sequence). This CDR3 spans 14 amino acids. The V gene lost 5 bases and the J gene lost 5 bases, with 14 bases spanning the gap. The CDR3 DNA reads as TGTGCCAGCAGCCAGGTCGGATCAGGAGATACGCAGTATTTT. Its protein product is CASSQVGSGDTQYF.

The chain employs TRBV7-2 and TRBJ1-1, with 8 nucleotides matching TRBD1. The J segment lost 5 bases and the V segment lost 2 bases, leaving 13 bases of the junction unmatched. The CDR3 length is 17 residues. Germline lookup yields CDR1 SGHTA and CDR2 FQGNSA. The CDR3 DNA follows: TGTGCCAGCAGCTTAATAGCCCAGGGGGCTCCGGGGACTGAAGCTTTCTTT. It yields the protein CASSLIAQGAPGTEAFF.

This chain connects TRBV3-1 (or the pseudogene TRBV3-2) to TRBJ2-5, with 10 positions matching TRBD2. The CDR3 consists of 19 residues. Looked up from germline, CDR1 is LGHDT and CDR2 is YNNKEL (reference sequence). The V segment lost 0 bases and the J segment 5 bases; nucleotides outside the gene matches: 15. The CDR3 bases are TGTGCCAGCAGCCAAGATGCCCCGGGGCTAGCGGGAGTCGCTGAGACCCAGTACTTC. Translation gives CASSQDAPGLAGVAETQYF.

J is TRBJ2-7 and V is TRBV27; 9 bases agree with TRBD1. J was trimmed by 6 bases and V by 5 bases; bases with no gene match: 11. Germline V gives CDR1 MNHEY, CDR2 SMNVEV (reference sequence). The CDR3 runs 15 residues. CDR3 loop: CASSIRDRAPLEQYF. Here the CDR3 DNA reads TGTGCCAGCAGTATCCGGGACAGGGCTCCGCTCGAGCAGTACTTC.

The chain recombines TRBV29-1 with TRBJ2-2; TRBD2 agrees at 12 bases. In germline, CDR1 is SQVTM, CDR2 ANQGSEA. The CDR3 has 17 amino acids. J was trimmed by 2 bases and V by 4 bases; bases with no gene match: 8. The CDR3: CSVGKSGLAGNTGELFF. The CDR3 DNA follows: TGCAGCGTTGGGAAATCAGGACTAGCGGGAAACACCGGGGAGCTGTTTTTT.

The CDR3 region is CASSLRGSGELFF. The CDR3 nucleotides read TGTGCCAGCAGCTTAAGAGGCAGCGGGGAGCTGTTTTTT. The chain recombines TRBV7-9 with TRBJ2-2; D call uncertain. V was cut by 2 bases and J by 7 bases, with 8 bases left in between. Germline V gene lookup returns CDR1 SEHNR and CDR2 FQNEAQ (reference sequence). The CDR3 has 13 amino acids. The whole variable domain, filled in from reference TRBV7-9 and TRBJ2-2, reads DTGVSQNPRHKITKRGQNVTFRCDPISEHNRLYWYRQTLGQGPEFLTYFQNEAQLEKSRLLSDRFSAERPKGSFSTLEIQRTEQGDSAMYLCASSLRGSGELFFGEGSRLTVL.

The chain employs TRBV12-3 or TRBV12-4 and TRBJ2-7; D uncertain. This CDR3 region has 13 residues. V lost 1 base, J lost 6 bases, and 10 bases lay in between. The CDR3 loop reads CASSLGVPFEQYF. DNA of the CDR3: TGTGCCAGCAGTTTAGGAGTCCCTTTCGAGCAGTACTTC.

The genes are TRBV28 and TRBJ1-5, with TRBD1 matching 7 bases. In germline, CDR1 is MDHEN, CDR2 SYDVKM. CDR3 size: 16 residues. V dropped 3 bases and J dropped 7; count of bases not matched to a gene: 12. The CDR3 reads CASSFGLGQTGQPQHF. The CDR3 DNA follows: TGTGCCAGCAGTTTTGGGCTGGGACAGACGGGCCAGCCCCAGCATTTT. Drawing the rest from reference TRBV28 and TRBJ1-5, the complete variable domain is DVKVTQSSRYLVKRTGEKVFLECVQDMDHENMFWYRQDPGLGLRLIYFSYDVKMKEKGDIPEGYSVSREKKERFSLILESASTNQTSMYLCASSFGLGQTGQPQHFGDGTRLSIL.

This chain's CDR3 is CASSQLAGVSYEQYF. CDR3 sequence (DNA): TGTGCCAGCAGCCAGTTGGCGGGGGTATCCTACGAGCAGTACTTC. The chain recombines TRBV14 with TRBJ2-7; 7 bases align to TRBD2. The CDR3 runs to 15 residues. V shed 3 bases, J shed 1 base, and the junction held 6 bases outside the gene matches. Germline V gene sequence: CDR1 SGHDN, CDR2 FVKESK.

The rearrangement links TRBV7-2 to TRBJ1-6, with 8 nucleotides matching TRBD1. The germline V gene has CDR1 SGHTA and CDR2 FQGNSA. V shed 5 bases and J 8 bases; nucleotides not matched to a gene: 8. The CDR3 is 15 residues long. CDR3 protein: CASSTEAGGYSPLHF. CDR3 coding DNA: TGTGCCAGCAGCACAGAGGCAGGGGGCTATTCACCCCTCCACTTT.

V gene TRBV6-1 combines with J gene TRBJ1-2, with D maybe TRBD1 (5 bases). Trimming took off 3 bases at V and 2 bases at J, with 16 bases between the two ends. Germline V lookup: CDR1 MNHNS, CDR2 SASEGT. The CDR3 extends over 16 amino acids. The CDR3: CASSDQDITLNYGYTF. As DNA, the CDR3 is TGTGCCAGCAGTGACCAGGACATCACTCTCAACTATGGCTACACCTTC.

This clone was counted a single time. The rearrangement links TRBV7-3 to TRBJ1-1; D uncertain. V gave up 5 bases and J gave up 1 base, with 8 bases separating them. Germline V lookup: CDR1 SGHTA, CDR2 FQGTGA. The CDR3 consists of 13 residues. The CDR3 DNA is TGTGCCAGCAGCGACGGAGGGAACACTGAAGCTTTCTTT. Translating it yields CASSDGGNTEAFF.

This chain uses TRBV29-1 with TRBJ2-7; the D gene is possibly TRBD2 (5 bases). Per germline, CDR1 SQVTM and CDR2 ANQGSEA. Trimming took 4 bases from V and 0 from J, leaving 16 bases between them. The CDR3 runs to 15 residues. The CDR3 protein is CSVAHGSSSSYEQYF. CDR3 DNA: TGCAGCGTTGCTCATGGGAGTTCGAGCTCCTACGAGCAGTACTTC.

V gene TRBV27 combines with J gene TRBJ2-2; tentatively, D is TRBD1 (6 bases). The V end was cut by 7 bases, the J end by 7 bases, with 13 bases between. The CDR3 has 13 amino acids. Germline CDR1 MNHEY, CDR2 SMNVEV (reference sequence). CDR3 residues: CASKPRGIGELFF. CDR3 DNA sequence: TGTGCCAGCAAACCCAGGGGTATCGGGGAGCTGTTTTTT.

CDR3 loop: CASSLNPGGSGGYTF. In DNA form, the CDR3 reads TGTGCCAGCAGTCTCAACCCCGGAGGGTCTGGTGGCTACACCTTC. The rearrangement uses TRBV6-5 and TRBJ1-2; D remains ambiguous. This CDR3 region has 15 residues. With 5 bases removed from V and 7 bases from J, the gap between germline ends came to 20 bases. Germline CDR1 and CDR2: MNHEY and SVGAGI.

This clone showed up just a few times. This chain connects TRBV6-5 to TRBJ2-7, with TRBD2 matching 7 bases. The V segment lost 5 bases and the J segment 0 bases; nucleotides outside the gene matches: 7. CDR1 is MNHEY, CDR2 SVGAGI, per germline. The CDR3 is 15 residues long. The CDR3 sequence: CASSPGTTISYEQYF. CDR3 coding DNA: TGTGCCAGCAGTCCCGGGACTACCATCTCCTACGAGCAGTACTTC.

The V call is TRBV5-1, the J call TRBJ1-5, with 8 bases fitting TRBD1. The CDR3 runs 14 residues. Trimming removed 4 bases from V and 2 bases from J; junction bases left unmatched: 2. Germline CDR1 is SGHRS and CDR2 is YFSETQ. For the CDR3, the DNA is TGCGCCAGCAGCGCGACAGGGGGCAATCAGCCCCAGCATTTT. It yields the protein CASSATGGNQPQHF.

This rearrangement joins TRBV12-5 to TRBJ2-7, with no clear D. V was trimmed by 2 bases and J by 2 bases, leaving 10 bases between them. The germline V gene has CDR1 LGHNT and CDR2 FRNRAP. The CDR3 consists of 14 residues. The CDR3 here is CASGLLGPTYEQYF. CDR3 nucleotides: TGTGCTAGTGGTTTGCTTGGCCCCACCTACGAGCAGTACTTC.

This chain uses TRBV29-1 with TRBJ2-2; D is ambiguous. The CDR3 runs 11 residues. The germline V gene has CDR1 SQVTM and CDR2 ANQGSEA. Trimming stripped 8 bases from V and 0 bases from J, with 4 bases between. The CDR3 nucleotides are TGCAGCCGTGCGAACACCGGGGAGCTGTTTTTT. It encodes CSRANTGELFF.

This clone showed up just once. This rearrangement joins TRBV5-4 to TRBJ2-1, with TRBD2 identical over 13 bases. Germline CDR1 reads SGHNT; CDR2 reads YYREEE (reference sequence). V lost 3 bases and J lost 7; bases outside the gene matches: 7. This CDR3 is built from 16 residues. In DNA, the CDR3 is TGTGCCAGCAGCTCATGGACTAGCGGGAGTCGGAATGAGCAGTTCTTC. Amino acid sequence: CASSSWTSGSRNEQFF.

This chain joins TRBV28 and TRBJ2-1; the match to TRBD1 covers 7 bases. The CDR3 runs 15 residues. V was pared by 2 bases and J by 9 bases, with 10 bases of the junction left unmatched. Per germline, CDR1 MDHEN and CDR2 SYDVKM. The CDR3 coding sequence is TGTGCCAGCAGTTTAGGTAGGGGGCCTAGTGCTGAGCAGTTCTTC. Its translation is CASSLGRGPSAEQFF.

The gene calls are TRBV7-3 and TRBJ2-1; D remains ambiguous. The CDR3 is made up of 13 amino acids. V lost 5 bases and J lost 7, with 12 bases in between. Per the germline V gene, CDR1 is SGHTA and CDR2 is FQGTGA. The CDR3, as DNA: TGTGCCAGCAGCCTTAATGACTTTAATGAGCAGTTCTTC. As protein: CASSLNDFNEQFF.

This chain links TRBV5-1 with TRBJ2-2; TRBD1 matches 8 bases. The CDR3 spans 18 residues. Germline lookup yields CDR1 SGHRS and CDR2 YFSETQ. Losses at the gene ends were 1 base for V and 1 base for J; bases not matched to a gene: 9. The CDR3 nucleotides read TGCGCCAGCAGCTTGACAGGGGGTGGCTTTCGGAACACCGGGGAGCTGTTTTTT. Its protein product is CASSLTGGGFRNTGELFF. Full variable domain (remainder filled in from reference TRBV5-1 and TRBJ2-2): KAGVTQTPRYLIKTRGQQVTLSCSPISGHRSVSWYQQTPGQGLQFLFEYFSETQRNKGNFPGRFSGRQFSNSRSEMNVSTLELGDSALYLCASSLTGGGFRNTGELFFGEGSRLTVL.

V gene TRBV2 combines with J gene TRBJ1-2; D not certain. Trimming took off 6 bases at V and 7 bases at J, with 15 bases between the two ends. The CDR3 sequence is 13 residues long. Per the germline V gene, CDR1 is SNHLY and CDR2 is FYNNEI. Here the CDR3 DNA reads TGTGCCAGCAGAGCAGGACTCGGAGGTGGCTACACCTTC. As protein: CASRAGLGGGYTF.

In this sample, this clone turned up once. The CDR3 loop is CAISDQGLGEKLFF. As DNA, the CDR3 is TGTGCCATCAGTGATCAGGGGTTGGGGGAAAAACTGTTTTTT. The chain is built from TRBV10-3 and TRBJ1-4; tentatively, D is TRBD1 (6 bases). CDR3 length equals 14 residues. Trimming removed 3 bases from V and 8 bases from J, with 13 bases in between. Germline CDR1 and CDR2: ENHRY and SYGVKD.

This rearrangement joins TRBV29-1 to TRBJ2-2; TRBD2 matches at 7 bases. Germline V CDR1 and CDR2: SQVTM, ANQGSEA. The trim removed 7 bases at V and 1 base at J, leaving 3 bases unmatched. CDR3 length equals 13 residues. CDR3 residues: CSGEGGNTGELFF. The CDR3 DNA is TGCAGCGGGGAGGGTGGGAACACCGGGGAGCTGTTTTTT.